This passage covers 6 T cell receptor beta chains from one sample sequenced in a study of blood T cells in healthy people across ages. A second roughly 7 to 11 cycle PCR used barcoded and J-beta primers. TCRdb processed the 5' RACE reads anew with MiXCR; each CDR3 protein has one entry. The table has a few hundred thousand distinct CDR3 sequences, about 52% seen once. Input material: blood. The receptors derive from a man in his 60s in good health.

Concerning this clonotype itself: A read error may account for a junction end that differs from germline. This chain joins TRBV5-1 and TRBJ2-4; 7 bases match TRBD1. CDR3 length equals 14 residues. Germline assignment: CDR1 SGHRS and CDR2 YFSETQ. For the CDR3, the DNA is TGCGCCAGCAGCCCTAACAGGGGTAAAATCATTCAGTACTTC. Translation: CASSPNRGKIIQYF.

DNA for the CDR3: TGCAGCGTTGAAGGTCGATCGCGTGGCTACACCTTC. As protein: CSVEGRSRGYTF. The V gene is TRBV29-1, the J gene TRBJ1-2; D is unresolved. Germline CDR1 reads SQVTM; CDR2 reads ANQGSEA. CDR3 size: 12 residues. The V and J ends lost 1 base and 7 bases respectively, with 10 bases between them.

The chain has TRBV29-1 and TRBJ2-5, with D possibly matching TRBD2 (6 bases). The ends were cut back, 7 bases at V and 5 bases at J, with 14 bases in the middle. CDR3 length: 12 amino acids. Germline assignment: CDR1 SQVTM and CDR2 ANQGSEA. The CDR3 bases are TGCAGCGCCCGGGACTCCTTGGAGACCCAGTACTTC. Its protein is CSARDSLETQYF.

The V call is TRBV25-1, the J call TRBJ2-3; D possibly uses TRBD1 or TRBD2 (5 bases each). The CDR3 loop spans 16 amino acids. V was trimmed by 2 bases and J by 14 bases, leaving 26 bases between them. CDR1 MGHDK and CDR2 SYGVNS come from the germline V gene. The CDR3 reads CASSEGAGAAHRYAYF. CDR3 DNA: TGTGCCAGCAGTGAAGGCGCCGGGGCGGCGCACAGATACGCGTATTTT. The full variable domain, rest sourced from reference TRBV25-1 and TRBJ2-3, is EADIYQTPRYLVIGTGKKITLECSQTMGHDKMYWYQQDPGMELHLIHYSYGVNSTEKGDLSSESTVSRIRTEHFPLTLESARPSHTSQYLCASSEGAGAAHRYAYFGPGTRLTVL.

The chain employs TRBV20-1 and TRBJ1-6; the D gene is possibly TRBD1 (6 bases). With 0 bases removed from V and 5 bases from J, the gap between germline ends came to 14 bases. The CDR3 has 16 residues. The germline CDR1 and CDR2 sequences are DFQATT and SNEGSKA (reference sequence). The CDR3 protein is CSARDLLTGNNSPLHF. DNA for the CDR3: TGCAGTGCTAGAGATCTCCTCACAGGGAATAATTCACCCCTCCACTTT.

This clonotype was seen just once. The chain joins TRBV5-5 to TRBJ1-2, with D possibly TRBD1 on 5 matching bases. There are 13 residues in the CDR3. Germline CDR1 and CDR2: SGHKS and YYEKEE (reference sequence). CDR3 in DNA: TGTGTCTGCAGCACACAGGCCGTCTATGGCTACACCTTC. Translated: CVCSTQAVYGYTF.